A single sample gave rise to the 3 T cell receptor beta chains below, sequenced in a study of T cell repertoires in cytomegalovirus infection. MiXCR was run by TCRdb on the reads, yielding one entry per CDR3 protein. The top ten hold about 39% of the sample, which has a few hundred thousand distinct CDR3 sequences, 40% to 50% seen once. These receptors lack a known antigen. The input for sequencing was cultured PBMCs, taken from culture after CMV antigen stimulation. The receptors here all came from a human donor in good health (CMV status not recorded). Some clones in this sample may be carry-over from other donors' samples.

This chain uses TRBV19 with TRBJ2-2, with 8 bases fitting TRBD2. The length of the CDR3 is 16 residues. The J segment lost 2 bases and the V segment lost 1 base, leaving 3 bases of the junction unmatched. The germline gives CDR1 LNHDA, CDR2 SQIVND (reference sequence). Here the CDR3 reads CASSIVAGLNTGELFF. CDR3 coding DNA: TGTGCCAGTAGTATAGTAGCGGGACTCAACACCGGGGAGCTGTTTTTT.

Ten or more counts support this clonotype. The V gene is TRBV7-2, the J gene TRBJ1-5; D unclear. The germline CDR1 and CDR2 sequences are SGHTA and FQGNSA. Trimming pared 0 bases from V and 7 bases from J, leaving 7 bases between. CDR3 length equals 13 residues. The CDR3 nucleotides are TGTGCCAGCAGCTTAGCCTTAAGGCAGCCCCAGCATTTT. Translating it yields CASSLALRQPQHF.

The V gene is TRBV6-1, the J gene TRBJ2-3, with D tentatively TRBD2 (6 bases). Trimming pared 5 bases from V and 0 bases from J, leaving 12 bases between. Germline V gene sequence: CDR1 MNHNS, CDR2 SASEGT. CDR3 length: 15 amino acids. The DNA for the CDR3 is TGTGCCAGCAGTATGGGGGGAACTAGCACAGATACGCAGTATTTT. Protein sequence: CASSMGGTSTDTQYF.